This T cell receptor beta chain came from a study of resident and recirculating memory T cells in vitiligo. Assay: immunoSEQ multiplex PCR; the TCRdb copy retains only in-frame clones and omits some. The repertoire holds 72,000 or so clones, with around 92% as singletons. The CDR3 runs 16 residues. The J segment lost 0 bases and the V segment lost 2 bases, leaving 6 bases of the junction unmatched. Germline assignment: CDR1 MDHEN and CDR2 SYDVKM. Details on this clone: Its antigen is not identified.

Stable vitiligo meant no lesion change over the previous 6 months. Study outcomes and limitations: Sequences differed between biopsy sites and patients, suggesting private specificity.

The chain couples TRBV28 to TRBJ2-5; 7 positions match TRBD2. The source material was blood. The receptor was isolated from a male donor with vitiligo. In DNA form, the CDR3 reads TGTGCCAGCAGTTTACTCAGCGGGACGTACCAAGAGACCCAGTACTTC. Its translation: CASSLLSGTYQETQYF.